This is a list of T cell receptor beta chains from one sample in a study of cytomegalovirus exposure and HLA in healthy donors. Sequencing used immunoSEQ multiplex PCR; TCRdb keeps in-frame clones, though not all of them. This table holds roughly 100,000 clones, 75% to 90% found once. The sequencing input was PBMCs. The receptors here all came from a middle-aged man in good health and CMV-seronegative. The CDR3 runs from the conserved cysteine through the conserved F or W. Fields, in order: J gene, V gene, clone size, D gene, CDR3 protein, CDR3 DNA. The D gene is left open where the match is weak. A row's size may be missing; if present it is once, few, many or a size class.

J gene: TRBJ2-2
V gene: TRBV18
clone size: .
D gene: TRBD1
CDR3 protein: CASPYRQGSGELFF
CDR3 DNA: TGTGCCAGCCCTTATAGACAGGGCAGCGGGGAGCTGTTTTTT

J gene: TRBJ2-1
V gene: TRBV7-9
clone size: .
D gene: .
CDR3 protein: CASSLVAGEQFF
CDR3 DNA: TGTGCCAGCAGCTTGGTCGCGGGTGAGCAGTTCTTC

J gene: TRBJ1-2
V gene: TRBV5-6
clone size: .
D gene: TRBD1
CDR3 protein: CASSLGQYYGYTF
CDR3 DNA: TGTGCCAGCAGCCTGGGACAGTACTATGGCTACACCTTC

J gene: TRBJ1-5
V gene: TRBV4-1
clone size: .
D gene: TRBD1
CDR3 protein: CASSHGGTGGDQPQHF
CDR3 DNA: TGCGCCAGCAGCCATGGCGGGACAGGGGGCGATCAGCCCCAGCATTTT

J gene: TRBJ2-3
V gene: TRBV5-1
clone size: .
D gene: TRBD2
CDR3 protein: CASSLGGLAGGRGDTQYF
CDR3 DNA: TGCGCCAGCAGCTTGGGAGGACTAGCGGGGGGCCGTGGAGATACGCAGTATTTT

J gene: TRBJ1-4
V gene: TRBV4-2
clone size: .
D gene: TRBD1
CDR3 protein: CASSLSGGTGGEKLFF
CDR3 DNA: TGTGCCAGCAGCCTCTCCGGGGGGACAGGGGGCGAAAAACTGTTTTTT

J gene: TRBJ1-1
V gene: TRBV19
clone size: .
D gene: TRBD1
CDR3 protein: CASSTPGQVVMNTEAFF
CDR3 DNA: TGTGCCAGTAGTACTCCGGGACAGGTGGTCATGAACACTGAAGCTTTCTTT

J gene: TRBJ2-2
V gene: TRBV6-5
clone size: .
D gene: .
CDR3 protein: CASSEGSNTGELFF
CDR3 DNA: TGTGCCAGCTCAGAGGGATCGAACACCGGGGAGCTGTTTTTT

J gene: TRBJ2-1
V gene: TRBV20-1
clone size: .
D gene: .
CDR3 protein: CSARGDNEQFF
CDR3 DNA: TGCAGTGCTAGAGGCGACAATGAGCAGTTCTTC

J gene: TRBJ2-2
V gene: TRBV6-6
clone size: .
D gene: TRBD1
CDR3 protein: CASSPGQGGTGELFF
CDR3 DNA: TGTGCCAGCAGTCCAGGACAGGGGGGGACCGGGGAGCTGTTTTTT

J gene: TRBJ1-3
V gene: TRBV5-1
clone size: .
D gene: .
CDR3 protein: CASSLVGGGGNTIYF
CDR3 DNA: TGCGCCAGCAGCTTGGTTGGCGGCGGTGGAAACACCATATATTTT

J gene: TRBJ1-1
V gene: TRBV19
clone size: .
D gene: .
CDR3 protein: CASSIQGKGEAFF
CDR3 DNA: TGTGCCAGTAGTATCCAGGGGAAGGGTGAAGCTTTCTTT

J gene: TRBJ1-2
V gene: TRBV9
clone size: .
D gene: .
CDR3 protein: CASSGHRDIFNYGYTF
CDR3 DNA: TGTGCCAGCAGCGGACACCGGGACATCTTTAACTATGGCTACACCTTC

J gene: TRBJ1-5
V gene: TRBV11-3
clone size: .
D gene: .
CDR3 protein: CASSLEGQGTNQPQHF
CDR3 DNA: TGTGCCAGCAGCTTAGAAGGCCAGGGGACCAATCAGCCCCAGCATTTT

J gene: TRBJ2-2
V gene: TRBV21-1
clone size: .
D gene: .
CDR3 protein: CASSASTPTSGGLFF
CDR3 DNA: TGTGCCAGCAGCGCCTCGACGCCGACGTCCGGGGGGCTGTTTTTT

J gene: TRBJ2-2
V gene: TRBV5-1
clone size: few
D gene: .
CDR3 protein: CASTLREHRGAVF
CDR3 DNA: TGCGCCAGCACCCTACGCGAACACCGGGGAGCTGTTTTT

J gene: TRBJ1-2
V gene: TRBV7-9
clone size: .
D gene: TRBD1
CDR3 protein: CASSSFKGQTLNYGYTF
CDR3 DNA: TGTGCCAGCAGCTCCTTTAAGGGACAGACTCTTAACTATGGCTACACCTTC

J gene: TRBJ1-5
V gene: TRBV7-3
clone size: .
D gene: .
CDR3 protein: CASSPRNQPQHF
CDR3 DNA: TGTGCCAGCAGCCCCAGAAATCAGCCCCAGCATTTT

J gene: TRBJ1-5
V gene: TRBV6-4
clone size: .
D gene: .
CDR3 protein: CASSDGRGDQPQHF
CDR3 DNA: TGTGCCAGCAGTGACGGCAGGGGAGATCAGCCCCAGCATTTT

J gene: TRBJ2-5
V gene: TRBV5-1
clone size: .
D gene: .
CDR3 protein: CASSLDRVGPQETQYF
CDR3 DNA: TGCGCCAGCAGCTTGGACAGGGTCGGTCCCCAAGAGACCCAGTACTTC